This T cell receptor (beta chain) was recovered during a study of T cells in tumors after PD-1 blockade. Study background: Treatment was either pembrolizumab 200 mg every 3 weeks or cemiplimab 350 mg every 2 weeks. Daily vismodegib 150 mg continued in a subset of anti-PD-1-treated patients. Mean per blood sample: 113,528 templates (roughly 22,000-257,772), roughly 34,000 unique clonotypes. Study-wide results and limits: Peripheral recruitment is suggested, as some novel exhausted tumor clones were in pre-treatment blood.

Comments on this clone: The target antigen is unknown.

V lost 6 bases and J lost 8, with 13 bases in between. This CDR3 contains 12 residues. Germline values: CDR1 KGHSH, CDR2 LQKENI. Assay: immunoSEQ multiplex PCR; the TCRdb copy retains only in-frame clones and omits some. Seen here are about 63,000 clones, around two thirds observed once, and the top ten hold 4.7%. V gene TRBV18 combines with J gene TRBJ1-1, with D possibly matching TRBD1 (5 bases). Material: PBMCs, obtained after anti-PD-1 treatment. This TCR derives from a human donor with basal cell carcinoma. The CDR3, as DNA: TGTGCCAGCTCGACGATAGGGGAGGAAGCTTTCTTT. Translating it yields CASSTIGEEAFF.